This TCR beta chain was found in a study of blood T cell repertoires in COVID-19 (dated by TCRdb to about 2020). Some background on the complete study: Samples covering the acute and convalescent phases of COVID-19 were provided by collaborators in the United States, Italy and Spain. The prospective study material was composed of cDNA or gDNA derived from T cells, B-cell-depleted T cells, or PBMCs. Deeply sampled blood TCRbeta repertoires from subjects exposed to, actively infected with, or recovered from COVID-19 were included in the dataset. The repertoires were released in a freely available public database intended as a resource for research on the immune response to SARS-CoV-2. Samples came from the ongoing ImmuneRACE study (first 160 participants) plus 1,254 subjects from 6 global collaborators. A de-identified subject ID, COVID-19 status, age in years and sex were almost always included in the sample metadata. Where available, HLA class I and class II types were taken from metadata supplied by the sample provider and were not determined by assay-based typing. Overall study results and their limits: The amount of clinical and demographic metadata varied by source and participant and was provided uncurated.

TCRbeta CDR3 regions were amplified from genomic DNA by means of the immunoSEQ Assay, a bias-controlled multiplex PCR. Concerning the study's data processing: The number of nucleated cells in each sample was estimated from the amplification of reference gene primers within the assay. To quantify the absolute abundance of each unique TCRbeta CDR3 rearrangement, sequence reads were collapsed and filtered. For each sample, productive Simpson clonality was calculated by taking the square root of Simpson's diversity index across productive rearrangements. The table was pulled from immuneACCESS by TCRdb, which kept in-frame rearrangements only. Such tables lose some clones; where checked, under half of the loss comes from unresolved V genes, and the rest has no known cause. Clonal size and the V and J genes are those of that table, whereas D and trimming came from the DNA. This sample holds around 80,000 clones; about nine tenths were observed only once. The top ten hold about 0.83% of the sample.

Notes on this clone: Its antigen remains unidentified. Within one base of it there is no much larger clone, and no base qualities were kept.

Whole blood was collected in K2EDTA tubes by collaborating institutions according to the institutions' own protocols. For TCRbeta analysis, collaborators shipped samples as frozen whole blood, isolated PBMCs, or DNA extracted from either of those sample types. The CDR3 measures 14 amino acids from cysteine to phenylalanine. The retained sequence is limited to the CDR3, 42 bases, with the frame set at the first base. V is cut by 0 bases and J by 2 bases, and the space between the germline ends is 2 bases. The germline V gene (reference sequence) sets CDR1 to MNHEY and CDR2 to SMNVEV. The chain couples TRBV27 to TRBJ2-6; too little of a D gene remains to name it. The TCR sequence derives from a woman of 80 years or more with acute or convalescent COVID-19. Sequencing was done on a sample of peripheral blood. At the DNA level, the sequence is TGTGCCAGCAGTTTATCTACTGGGGCCAACGTCCTGACTTTC. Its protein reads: CASSLSTGANVLTF.